These 9 T cell receptor beta chains came from one sample sequenced in a study of T cell repertoires in cytomegalovirus infection. TCRdb processed the reads anew with MiXCR; each CDR3 protein has one entry. The table records approximately 500,000 distinct CDR3 sequences, 30% to 40% of them present only once. Antigens for these TCRs are unknown. Sequencing used cultured PBMCs, obtained from culture after CMV antigen stimulation. These receptors were collected from a human donor in good health (CMV status not recorded). Some clones in this sample may be carry-over from other donors' samples.

The rearrangement links TRBV14 to TRBJ1-5, with a possible D match to TRBD1 (5 bases). Germline assignment: CDR1 SGHDN and CDR2 FVKESK. CDR3 length: 13 amino acids. V gave up 5 bases and J gave up 9 bases, with 14 bases separating them. DNA of the CDR3: TGTGCCAGCAGCTGGGGGGGGTATGGGCCCCAGCATTTT. Residues: CASSWGGYGPQHF.

This clonotype was picked up a small number of times. The V gene is TRBV19, the J gene TRBJ2-1, with 11 bases aligning to TRBD1. This CDR3 has 18 residues. The germline V gene encodes CDR1 LNHDA and CDR2 SQIVND (reference sequence). J gave up 0 bases and V 3 bases, and 7 bases lay outside the gene matches. The CDR3 loop is CASSIVGQGGSSYNEQFF. Written as DNA, the CDR3 is TGTGCCAGTAGTATCGTGGGACAGGGGGGAAGCTCCTACAATGAGCAGTTCTTC.

This chain links TRBV24-1 with TRBJ1-2, with D unclear. Germline CDR1 KGHDR, CDR2 SFDVKD. The CDR3 is 13 residues long. Deletions cut 3 bases from V and 2 bases from J, with 6 bases between. The CDR3 coding sequence is TGTGCCACCAGTGATGCGGAAAACTATGGCTACACCTTC. Translation: CATSDAENYGYTF.

V usage is TRBV2 and J usage is TRBJ1-1, with a weak D call TRBD1 (5 bases). CDR3 length equals 13 residues. The germline V gene encodes CDR1 SNHLY and CDR2 FYNNEI. Trimming shortened V by 7 bases and J by 1 base, and 10 bases separated the two germline ends. The CDR3 region is CASILQGNTEAFF. DNA of the CDR3: TGTGCCAGCATACTGCAGGGGAACACTGAAGCTTTCTTT. Combining the CDR3 with reference TRBV2 and TRBJ1-1 gives the whole variable domain EPEVTQTPSHQVTQMGQEVILRCVPISNHLYFYWYRQILGQKVEFLVSFYNNEISEKSEIFDDQFSVERPDGSNFTLKIRSTKLEDSAMYFCASILQGNTEAFFGQGTRLTVV.

This clonotype was picked up a small number of times. V gene TRBV27 combines with J gene TRBJ2-1, with 8 bases aligning to TRBD2. Germline CDR1 reads MNHEY; CDR2 reads SMNVEV (reference sequence). The CDR3 loop spans 15 amino acids. V shed 5 bases, J shed 9 bases, and the junction held 12 bases outside the gene matches. The CDR3 DNA reads TGTGCCAGCAGTCCCCTCGCGGGAGGAACCGGTGAGCAGTTCTTC. This encodes CASSPLAGGTGEQFF.

The chain combines TRBV9 with TRBJ2-1, with 7 positions matching TRBD2. CDR3 size: 15 residues. The V gene end was trimmed by 7 bases and the J gene end by 6 bases; junction bases not matched to a gene: 13. Germline CDR1 SGDLS, CDR2 YYNGEE. For the CDR3, the DNA is TGTGCCAGCGGTGAACCCCGGGGGGTACCCAATGAGCAGTTCTTC. It translates to CASGEPRGVPNEQFF.

V is TRBV7-6 and J is TRBJ2-3; 11 bases are a match to TRBD2. The CDR3 is made up of 18 amino acids. J was trimmed by 0 bases and V by 2 bases; bases with no gene match: 7. Germline CDR1 reads SGHVS; CDR2 reads FNYEAQ. Here the CDR3 reads CASSLTTSGEISTDTQYF. CDR3 in DNA: TGTGCCAGCAGCTTAACGACTAGCGGGGAGATAAGCACAGATACGCAGTATTTT.

This sequence joins TRBV6-5 and TRBJ2-3; unclear D gene. In germline, CDR1 is MNHEY, CDR2 SVGAGI. The CDR3 length is 14 residues. V was cut by 8 bases and J by 0 bases, with 12 bases left in between. Here the CDR3 DNA reads TGTGCCAGCCACGCCCGGAGTAGCACAGATACGCAGTATTTT. Translated: CASHARSSTDTQYF.

A few counts support this clonotype. CDR3 region: CASSTGTSGIQETQYF. The CDR3 DNA reads TGTGCCAGCAGCACCGGGACTAGCGGGATACAAGAGACCCAGTACTTC. This chain uses TRBV7-2 with TRBJ2-5, with 13 bases fitting TRBD2. The germline V gene encodes CDR1 SGHTA and CDR2 FQGNSA. This CDR3 is built from 16 residues. J gave up 2 bases and V 5 bases, and 5 bases lay outside the gene matches.